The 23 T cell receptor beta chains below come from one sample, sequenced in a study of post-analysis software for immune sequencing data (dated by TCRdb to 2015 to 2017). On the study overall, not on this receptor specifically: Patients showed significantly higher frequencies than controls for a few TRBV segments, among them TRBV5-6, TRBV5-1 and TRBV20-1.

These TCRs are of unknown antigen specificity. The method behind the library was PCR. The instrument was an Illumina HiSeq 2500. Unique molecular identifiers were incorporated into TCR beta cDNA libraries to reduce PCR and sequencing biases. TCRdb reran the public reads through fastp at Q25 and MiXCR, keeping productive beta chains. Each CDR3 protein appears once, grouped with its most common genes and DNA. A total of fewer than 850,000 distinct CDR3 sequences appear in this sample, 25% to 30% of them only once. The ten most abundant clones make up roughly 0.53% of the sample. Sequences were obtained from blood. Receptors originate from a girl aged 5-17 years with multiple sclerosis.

Here the CDR3 reads CASRELGDNQPQHF. CDR3 in DNA: TGCGCCAGCCGAGAGTTGGGAGACAATCAGCCCCAGCATTTT. The gene calls are TRBV5-1 and TRBJ1-5, with no clear D. CDR3 length: 14 residues. Germline V gene data show CDR1 as SGHRS and CDR2 as YFSETQ. V lost 7 bases and J lost 3, with 14 bases in between.

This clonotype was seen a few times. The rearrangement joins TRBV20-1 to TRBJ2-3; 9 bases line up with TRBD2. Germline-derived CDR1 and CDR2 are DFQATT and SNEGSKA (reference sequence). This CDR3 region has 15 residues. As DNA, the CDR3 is TGCAGCAAACCGGGACTAGCCGTTAGCACAGATACGCAGTATTTT. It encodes CSKPGLAVSTDTQYF.

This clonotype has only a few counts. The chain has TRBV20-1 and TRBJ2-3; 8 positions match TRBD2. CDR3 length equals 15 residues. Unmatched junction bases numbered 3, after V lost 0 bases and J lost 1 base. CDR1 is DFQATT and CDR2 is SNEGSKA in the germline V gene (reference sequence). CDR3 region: CSARDPAGGTDTQYF. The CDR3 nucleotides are TGCAGTGCTAGAGATCCAGCGGGAGGCACAGATACGCAGTATTTT.

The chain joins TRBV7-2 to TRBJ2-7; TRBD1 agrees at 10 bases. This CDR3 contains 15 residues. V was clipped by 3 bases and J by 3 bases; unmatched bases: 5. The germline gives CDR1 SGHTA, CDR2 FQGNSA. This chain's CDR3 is CASSFEDRGYYEQYF. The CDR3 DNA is TGTGCCAGCAGCTTCGAGGACAGGGGGTACTACGAGCAGTACTTC.

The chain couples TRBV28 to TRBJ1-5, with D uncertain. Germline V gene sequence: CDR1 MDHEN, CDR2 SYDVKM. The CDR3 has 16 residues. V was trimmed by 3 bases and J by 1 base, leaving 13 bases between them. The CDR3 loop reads CASSLGGGLSNQPQHF. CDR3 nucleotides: TGTGCCAGCAGTTTGGGCGGTGGGTTGAGCAATCAGCCCCAGCATTTT.

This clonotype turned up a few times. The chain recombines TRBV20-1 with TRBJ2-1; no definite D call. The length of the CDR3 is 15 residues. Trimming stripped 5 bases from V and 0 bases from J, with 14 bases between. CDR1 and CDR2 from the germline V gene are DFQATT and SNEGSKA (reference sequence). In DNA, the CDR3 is TGCAGTGCTTGGTCATCTCGGAGCTCCTACAATGAGCAGTTCTTC. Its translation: CSAWSSRSSYNEQFF.

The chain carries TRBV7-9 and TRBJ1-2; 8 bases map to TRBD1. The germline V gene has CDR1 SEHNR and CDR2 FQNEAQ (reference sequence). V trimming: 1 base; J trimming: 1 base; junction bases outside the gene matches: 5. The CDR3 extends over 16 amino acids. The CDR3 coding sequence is TGTGCCAGCAGCTTAGGGCTGGGACAGGATAACTATGGCTACACCTTC. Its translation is CASSLGLGQDNYGYTF.

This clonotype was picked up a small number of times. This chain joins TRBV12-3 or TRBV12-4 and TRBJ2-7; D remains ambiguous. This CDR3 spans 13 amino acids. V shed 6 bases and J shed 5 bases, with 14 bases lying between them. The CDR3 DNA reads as TGTGCCAGCAGGGAGACCCCACGGGACGAGCAGTACTTC. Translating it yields CASRETPRDEQYF.

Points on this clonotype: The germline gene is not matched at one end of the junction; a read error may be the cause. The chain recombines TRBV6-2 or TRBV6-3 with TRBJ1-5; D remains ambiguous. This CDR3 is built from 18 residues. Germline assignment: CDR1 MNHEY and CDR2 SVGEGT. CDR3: CASSYSTHRAYSNRPQHF. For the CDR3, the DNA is TGTGCCAGCAGTTACTCGACTCACCGAGCTTATAGCAATCGGCCCCAGCATTTT.

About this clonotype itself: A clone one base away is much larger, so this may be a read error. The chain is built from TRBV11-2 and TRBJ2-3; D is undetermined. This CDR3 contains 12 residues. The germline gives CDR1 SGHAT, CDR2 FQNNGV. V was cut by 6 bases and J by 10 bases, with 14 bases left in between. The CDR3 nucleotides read TGTGCCAGCAGTCACCCTGGCGATGCGCAGTATTTT. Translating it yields CASSHPGDAQYF.

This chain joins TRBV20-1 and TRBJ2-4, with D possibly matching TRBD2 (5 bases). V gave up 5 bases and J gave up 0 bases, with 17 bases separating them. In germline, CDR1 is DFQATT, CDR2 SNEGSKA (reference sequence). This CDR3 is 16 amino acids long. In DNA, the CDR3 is TGCAGTGCTGGATTTCTCGGGGAACTAGCCAAAAACATTCAGTACTTC. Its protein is CSAGFLGELAKNIQYF.

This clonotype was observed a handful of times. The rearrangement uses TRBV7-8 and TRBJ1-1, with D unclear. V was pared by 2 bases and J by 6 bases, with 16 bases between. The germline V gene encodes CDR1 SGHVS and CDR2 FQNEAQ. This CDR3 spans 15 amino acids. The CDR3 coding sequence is TGTGCCAGCAGCTTAAAGAGGGTCGCGGAGGCTGAAGCTTTCTTT. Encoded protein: CASSLKRVAEAEAFF.

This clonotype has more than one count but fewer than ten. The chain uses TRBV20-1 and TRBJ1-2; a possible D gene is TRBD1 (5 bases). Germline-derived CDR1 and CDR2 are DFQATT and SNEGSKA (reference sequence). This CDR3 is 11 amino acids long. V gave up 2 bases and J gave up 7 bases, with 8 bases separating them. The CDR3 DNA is TGCAGTGCTAGACTGGGGGGTGGCTACACCTTC. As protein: CSARLGGGYTF.

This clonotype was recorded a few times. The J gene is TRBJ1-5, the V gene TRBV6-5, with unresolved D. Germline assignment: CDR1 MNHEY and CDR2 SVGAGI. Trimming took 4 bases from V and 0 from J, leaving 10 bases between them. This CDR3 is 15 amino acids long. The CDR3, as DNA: TGTGCCAGCAGTTTAACCGCCGGTAGCAATCAGCCCCAGCATTTT. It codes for CASSLTAGSNQPQHF.

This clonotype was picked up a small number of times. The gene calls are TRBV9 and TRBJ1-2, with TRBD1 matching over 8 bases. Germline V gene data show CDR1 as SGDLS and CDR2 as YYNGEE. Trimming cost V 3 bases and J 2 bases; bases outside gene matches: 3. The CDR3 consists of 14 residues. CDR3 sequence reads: CASSAGDRNYGYTF. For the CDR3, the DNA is TGTGCCAGCAGCGCCGGGGACAGGAACTATGGCTACACCTTC.

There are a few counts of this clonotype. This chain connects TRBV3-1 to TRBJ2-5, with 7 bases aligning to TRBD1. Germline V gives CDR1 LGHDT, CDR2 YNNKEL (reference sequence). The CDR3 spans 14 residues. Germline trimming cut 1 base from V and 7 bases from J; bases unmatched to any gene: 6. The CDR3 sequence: CASSQGDRVATQYF. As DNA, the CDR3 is TGTGCCAGCAGCCAAGGAGACAGGGTGGCGACCCAGTACTTC.

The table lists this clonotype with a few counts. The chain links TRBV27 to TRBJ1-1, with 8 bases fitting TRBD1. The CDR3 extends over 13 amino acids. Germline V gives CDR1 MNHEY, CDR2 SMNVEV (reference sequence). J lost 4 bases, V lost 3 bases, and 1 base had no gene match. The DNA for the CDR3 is TGTGCCAGCAGTTTCAGGGGGCCCACTGAAGCTTTCTTT. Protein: CASSFRGPTEAFF.

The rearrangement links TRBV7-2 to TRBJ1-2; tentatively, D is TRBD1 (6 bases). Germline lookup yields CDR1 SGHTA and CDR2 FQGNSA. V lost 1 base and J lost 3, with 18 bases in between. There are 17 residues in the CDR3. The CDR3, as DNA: TGTGCCAGCAGCTTAGAGGCCAGGGGCCCTATATACTATGGCTACACCTTC. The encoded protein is CASSLEARGPIYYGYTF. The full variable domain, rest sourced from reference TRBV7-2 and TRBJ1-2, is GAGVSQSPSNKVTEKGKDVELRCDPISGHTALYWYRQSLGQGLEFLIYFQGNSAPDKSGLPSDRFSAERTGGSVSTLTIQRTQQEDSAVYLCASSLEARGPIYYGYTFGSGTRLTVV.

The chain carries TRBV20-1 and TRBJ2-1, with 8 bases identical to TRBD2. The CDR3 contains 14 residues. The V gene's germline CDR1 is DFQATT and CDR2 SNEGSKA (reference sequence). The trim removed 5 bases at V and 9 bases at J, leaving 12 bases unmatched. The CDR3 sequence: CSAQTGTSNIEQFF. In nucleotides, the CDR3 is TGCAGTGCTCAAACCGGGACTAGTAATATTGAGCAGTTCTTC.

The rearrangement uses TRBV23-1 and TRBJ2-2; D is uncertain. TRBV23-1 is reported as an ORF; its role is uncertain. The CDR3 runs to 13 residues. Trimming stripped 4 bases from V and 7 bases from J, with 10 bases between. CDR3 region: CASSPGQHGELFF. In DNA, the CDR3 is TGCGCCAGCAGTCCCGGGCAACACGGGGAGCTGTTTTTT.

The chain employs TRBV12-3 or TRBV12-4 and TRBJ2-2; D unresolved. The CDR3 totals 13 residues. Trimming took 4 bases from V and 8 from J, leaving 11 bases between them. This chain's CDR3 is CASSSLTPGELFF. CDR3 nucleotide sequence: TGTGCCAGCAGTTCCCTGACGCCTGGGGAGCTGTTTTTT.

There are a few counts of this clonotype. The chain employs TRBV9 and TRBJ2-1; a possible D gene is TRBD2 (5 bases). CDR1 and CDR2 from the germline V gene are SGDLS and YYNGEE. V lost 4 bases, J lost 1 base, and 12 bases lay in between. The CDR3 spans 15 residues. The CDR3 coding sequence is TGTGCCAGCAGCCCCAGCGGAGTTTCCTACAATGAGCAGTTCTTC. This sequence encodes CASSPSGVSYNEQFF.

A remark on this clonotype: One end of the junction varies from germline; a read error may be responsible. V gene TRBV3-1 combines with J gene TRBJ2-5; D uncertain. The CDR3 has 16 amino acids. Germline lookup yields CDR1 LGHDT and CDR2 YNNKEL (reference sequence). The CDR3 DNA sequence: TGTGCCAGCAGCCAAGAAATTATAACGGCGACGGAGACCCGGTACTTC. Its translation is CASSQEIITATETRYF.